This T cell receptor beta chain came from a study of shared clonotypes between healthy human individuals. Findings and caveats of the study: Sharing of clonotypes among donors was expected to vary with sequencing depth.

CD4+ cell separation produced CD45RA+ naive and CD45RA-negative memory subsets. From germline, CDR1 is ENHRY and CDR2 SYGVKD. Trimming at V came to 2 bases and at J to 1 base, leaving 7 bases not matched to a gene. This CDR3 is 17 amino acids long. Regarding this clone: No antigen is known for it.

Assay used: immunoSEQ multiplex PCR; TCRdb lists only in-frame clones, some missing. The sample records roughly 2.4 million clones, under 97% being singletons. Sequenced input: naive CD4+ T cells sorted from blood. Subset described: CD45RA+ positively selected. The chain is built from TRBV10-3 and TRBJ1-5; 8 positions agree with TRBD1. This receptor was taken from a man between 18 and 29 years old in good health. This chain's CDR3 is CAISEGGQGISNQPQHF. The DNA of the CDR3 is TGTGCCATCAGTGAGGGAGGACAGGGAATAAGCAATCAGCCCCAGCATTTT.